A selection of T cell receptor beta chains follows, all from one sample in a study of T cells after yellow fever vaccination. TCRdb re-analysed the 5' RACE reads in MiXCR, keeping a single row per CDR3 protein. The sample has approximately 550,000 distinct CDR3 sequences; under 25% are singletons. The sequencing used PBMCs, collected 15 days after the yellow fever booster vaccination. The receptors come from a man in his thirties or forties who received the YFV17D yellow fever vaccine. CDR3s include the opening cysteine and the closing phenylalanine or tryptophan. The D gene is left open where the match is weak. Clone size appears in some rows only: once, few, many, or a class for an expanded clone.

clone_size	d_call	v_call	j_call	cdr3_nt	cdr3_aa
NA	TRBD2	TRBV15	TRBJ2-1	TGTGCCACCAGCAGAGGCCTAGCGGGAGGCTATGAGCAGTTCTTC	CATSRGLAGGYEQFF
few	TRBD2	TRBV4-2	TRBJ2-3	TGTGCCAGCAGCCAAGAGAACCTAGCGGGAGGCGGCACAGATACGCAGTATTTT	CASSQENLAGGGTDTQYF
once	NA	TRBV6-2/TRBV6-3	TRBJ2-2	TGTGCCAGCAGTTACTCTCAGGGGAACACCGGGGAGCTGTTTTTT	CASSYSQGNTGELFF
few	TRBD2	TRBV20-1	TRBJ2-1	TGCAGTGCTAGAGAGCTAGCGGGAAGGGGCTACAATGAGCAGTTCTTC	CSARELAGRGYNEQFF
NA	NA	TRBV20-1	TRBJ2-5	TGCAGCGCGGGACCTCAAGAGACCCAGTACTTC	CSAGPQETQYF
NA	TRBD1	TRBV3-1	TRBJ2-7	TGTGCCAGCAGCCAAGAAGTAGGCCCCGGGACAGGGCTTTTATCCCGCTACGAGCAGTACTTC	CASSQEVGPGTGLLSRYEQYF
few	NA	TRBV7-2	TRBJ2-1	TGTGCCAGCAGCTTAGGTCAAGTTGGTGAGCAGTTCTTC	CASSLGQVGEQFF
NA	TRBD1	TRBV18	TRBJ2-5	TGTGCCAGCTCACCAAATACCGGGACAGGGGGCTCGAAGACCCAGTACTTC	CASSPNTGTGGSKTQYF
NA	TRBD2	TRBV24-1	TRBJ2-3	TGTGCCACCAGTGATCCCATAGCGGGAGACACAGATACGCAGTATTTT	CATSDPIAGDTDTQYF
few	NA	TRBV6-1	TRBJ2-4	TGTGCCAGCACCCAGGGACTTTTTGGAGACATTCAGTACTTC	CASTQGLFGDIQYF
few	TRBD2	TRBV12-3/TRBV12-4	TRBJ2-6	TGTGCCAGCAGCCGTACTAGCGGGAGCCCGTGGTCCGGGGCCAACGTCCTGACTTTC	CASSRTSGSPWSGANVLTF
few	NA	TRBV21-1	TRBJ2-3	TGTGCCAGCAGCCTTATGGACCAGGGCGGGCCAAGGGTTAGCACAGATACGCAGTATTTT	CASSLMDQGGPRVSTDTQYF
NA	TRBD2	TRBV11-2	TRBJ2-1	TGTGCCACCACGACCGGGGGCGGGCTAGCGGGAGGCAATGAGCAGTTCTTC	CATTTGGGLAGGNEQFF
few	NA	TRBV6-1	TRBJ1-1	TGTGCCAGCAGTAAAAGTCACGAGGGTTGGACTGAAGCTTTCTTT	CASSKSHEGWTEAFF
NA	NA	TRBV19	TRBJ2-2	TGTGCCAGTAGTCCATCTAGTGGCGGGGAGCTGTTTTTT	CASSPSSGGELFF
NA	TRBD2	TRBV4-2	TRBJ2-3	TGTGCCAGCAGCCAAACTGCGGGGGACAGCACAGATACGCAGTATTTT	CASSQTAGDSTDTQYF
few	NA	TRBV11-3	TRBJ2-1	TGTGCCAGCAGCTTAGTAGGGGGGGAAGATGAGCAGTTCTTC	CASSLVGGEDEQFF
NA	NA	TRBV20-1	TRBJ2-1	TGCAGTGCTAGAGATCGGCTAGGAGGGCCAAGGGGTGAGCAGTTCTTC	CSARDRLGGPRGEQFF
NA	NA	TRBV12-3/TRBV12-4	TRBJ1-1	TGTGCCAGCAGTACCGTGGAGGGAGCTTTCTTT	CASSTVEGAFF
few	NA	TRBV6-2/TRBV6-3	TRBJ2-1	TGTGCCGCCCAGAATCAACCGACCCTGGGGCAGTTCTTC	CAAQNQPTLGQFF
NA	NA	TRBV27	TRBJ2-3	TGTGCCAGCAGTTCCCCGAATGGACGCGCGCAGTATTTT	CASSSPNGRAQYF
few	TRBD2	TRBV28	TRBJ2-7	TGTGCCAGCAGGACTAGCGGGAGAAACGAGCAGTACTTC	CASRTSGRNEQYF
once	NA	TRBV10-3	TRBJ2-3	TGTGCCATTCTGGACGGAACCACAGATACGCAGTATTTT	CAILDGTTDTQYF
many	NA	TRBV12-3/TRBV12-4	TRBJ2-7	TGTGCCAGCAGCCAAGGGCGGGACCTCCGAGGCTCCTACGAGCAGTACTTC	CASSQGRDLRGSYEQYF
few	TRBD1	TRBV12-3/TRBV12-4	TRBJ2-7	TGTGCCAGCAGTTTAGGAGTCGGGACAGGGTTTTACGAGCAGTACTTC	CASSLGVGTGFYEQYF
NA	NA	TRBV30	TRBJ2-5	TGTGCCTGGAGTGTACTGTCAGGACAAGAGACCCAGTACTTC	CAWSVLSGQETQYF
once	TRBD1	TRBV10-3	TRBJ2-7	TGTGCCATCAGGACAGGGACCTACGAGCAGTACTTC	CAIRTGTYEQYF
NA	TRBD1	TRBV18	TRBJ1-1	TGTGCCAGCTCACCAGCCGGGACAGCGAACACTGAAGCTTTCTTT	CASSPAGTANTEAFF
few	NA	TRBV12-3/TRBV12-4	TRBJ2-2	TGTGCCAGCAGTTTTCGGCGCAGTGGTACCGGGGAGCTGTTTTTT	CASSFRRSGTGELFF
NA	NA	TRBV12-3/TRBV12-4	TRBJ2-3	TGTGCCAGCAGCTCATCTGCCGGGGCTGGAGGAAACACGCAGTATTTT	CASSSSAGAGGNTQYF
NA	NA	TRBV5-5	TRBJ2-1	TGTGCCAGCAGCTTGACAGGGTGGGGTGAGCAGTTCTTC	CASSLTGWGEQFF
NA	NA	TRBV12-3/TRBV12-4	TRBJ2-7	TGTGCCAGCAGCCCATTACGCTATTCCTACGAGCAGTACTTC	CASSPLRYSYEQYF
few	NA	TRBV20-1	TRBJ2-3	TGCAGTGCTAGAGATATTAGCCCAGGAGCCACAGATACGCAGTATTTT	CSARDISPGATDTQYF
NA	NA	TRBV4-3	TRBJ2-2	TGCGCCAGCAGCCAATATGCAGGGAACACCGGGGAGCTGTTTTTT	CASSQYAGNTGELFF
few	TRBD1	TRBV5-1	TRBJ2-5	TGCGCCAGCAGCTTGGAAGGGACAGGGCCAGAGACCCAGTACTTC	CASSLEGTGPETQYF
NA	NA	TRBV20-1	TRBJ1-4	TGCAGTGCTAGTAAGGGAGACGAAAAACTGTTTTTT	CSASKGDEKLFF
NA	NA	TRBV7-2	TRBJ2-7	TGTGCCAGCAGCTTAGCCGGGAGTAGAGATCGAGGGCAGTACTTC	CASSLAGSRDRGQYF
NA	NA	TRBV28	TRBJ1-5	TGTGCCAGCAGCCCCCCGGGGGACCAACTCCAGCATTTT	CASSPPGDQLQHF
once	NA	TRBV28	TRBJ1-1	TGTGCCAGCAGTTTAGAGGGGACGCTCTTCTTT	CASSLEGTLFF
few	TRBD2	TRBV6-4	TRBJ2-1	TGTGCCAGCAGTGTCGGGACTAGCGCCTACAATGAGCAGTTCTTC	CASSVGTSAYNEQFF
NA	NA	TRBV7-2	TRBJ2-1	TGTGCCAGCAGGAGGCTTCTGAATATGAATGAGCAGTTCTTC	CASRRLLNMNEQFF
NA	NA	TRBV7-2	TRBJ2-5	TGTGCCAGCAGCTTAATCCCCAGGCAAGAGACCCAGTACTTC	CASSLIPRQETQYF
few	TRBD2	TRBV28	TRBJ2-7	TGTGCCAGCAGGGCTAGCGGGAGTAACGAGCAGTACTTC	CASRASGSNEQYF
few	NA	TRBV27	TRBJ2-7	TGTGCCAGCAAGGGGGTTCACGAGCAGTACTTC	CASKGVHEQYF
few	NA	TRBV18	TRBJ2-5	TGTGCCAGCTCACCACTGCGGGGATCAGAGACCCAGTACTTC	CASSPLRGSETQYF
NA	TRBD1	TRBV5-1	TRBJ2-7	TGCGCCAGCAGCCCTGGACAGGGGGAGCAGTACTTC	CASSPGQGEQYF
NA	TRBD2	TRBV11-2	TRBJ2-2	TGTGCCAGCAGCTTTGTGAGCGGGAGTGAGAACACCGGGGAGCTGTTTTTT	CASSFVSGSENTGELFF
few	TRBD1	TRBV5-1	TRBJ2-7	TGCGCCAGCAGCCACGACAGGGAATCGTACGAGCAGTACTTC	CASSHDRESYEQYF
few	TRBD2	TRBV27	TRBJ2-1	TGTGCCAGCAGTTCCCTGACTAGCGGGAGCTATGAGCAGTTCTTC	CASSSLTSGSYEQFF
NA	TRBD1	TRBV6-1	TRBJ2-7	TGTGCCAGCAGTGAAGAATGGGCAGGGGGCGTTTACGAGCAGTACTTC	CASSEEWAGGVYEQYF
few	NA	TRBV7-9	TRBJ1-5	TGTGCCAGCAGCCCCTCAGGGGATCAGCCCCAGCATTTT	CASSPSGDQPQHF
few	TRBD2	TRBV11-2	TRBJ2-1	TGTGCCAGCAGCGGGGCTAGCGGGGGGAATGAGCAGTTCTTC	CASSGASGGNEQFF